The clone carrying this TCR beta chain appeared a few times. Its antigen is not known. TCRdb independently ran MiXCR on the 5' RACE reads; one entry per CDR3 protein. Among a few hundred thousand distinct CDR3 sequences listed, almost 4% were seen once. This record belongs to a study of T cells after yellow fever vaccination. The V gene's germline CDR1 is SQVTM and CDR2 ANQGSEA. The CDR3 has 15 amino acids. The V gene lost 3 bases and the J gene lost 6 bases, with 17 bases spanning the gap. Notes on the study in general: Booster sampling recovered most clones from primary vaccination (roughly 97% CD4, around 88% CD8). Within FACS-sorted repertoires, abundant clonotypes contaminating from the bulk population could be present.

The sequencing used PBMCs, collected 5 days after the yellow fever booster vaccination. The genes are TRBV29-1 and TRBJ2-2, with a possible D match to TRBD2 (5 bases). The TCR originated in a man between 18 and 35 years old who received the YFV17D yellow fever vaccine. CDR3 coding DNA: TGCAGCGTTGAGCCCACCCGGGGATCGGCCGGGGAGCTGTTTTTT. Translation: CSVEPTRGSAGELFF.